This T cell receptor beta chain was captured by sequencing in a study of T cells in Graves' hyperthyroidism and ophthalmopathy. V lost 0 bases to trimming and J lost 4 bases; unmatched junction nucleotides: 5. Germline V gives CDR1 ENHRY, CDR2 SYGVKD. The CDR3 sequence is 15 residues long. Study-wide findings and caveats: Within blood appeared most thyroid clonotypes that had expanded above 0.001.

Using RNA transcripts as the source, TCR beta CDR3 regions were amplified. The HTBI primer set was used in a first-round RT-PCR of the TCR CDR3. TCRdb independently ran MiXCR on the multiplex PCR reads; one entry per CDR3 protein. The table has hundreds of thousands of distinct CDR3 sequences, approximately 14% seen once. Ten or more counts support this clonotype. No antigen is known for it. The TCR was taken from a woman in her thirties or forties with Graves' hyperthyroidism. The rearrangement joins TRBV10-3 to TRBJ2-7, with 8 bases lining up with TRBD1. Source material: blood. Written as DNA, the CDR3 is TGTGCCATCAGTGAGTCAGGACAGGGAAGGTACGAGCAGTACTTC. Its translation is CAISESGQGRYEQYF.